These 5 T cell receptor beta chains were sequenced from one sample in a study of cytomegalovirus exposure and HLA in healthy donors. PCR involved 60 Vbeta and 13 Jbeta primers. TCRdb's copy holds only in-frame clones and misses some; the assay was immunoSEQ multiplex PCR. The sample has some 150,000 clones; 50% to 75% are singletons. The sample was PBMCs. The receptors originated from a woman in her 40s in good health and CMV-seronegative.

This chain links TRBV21-1 with TRBJ2-2; TRBD2 is the table's D call and was not checked against the DNA. TRBV21-1 corresponds to a pseudogene. This CDR3 has 13 residues. The CDR3 coding sequence is TGTGCCAGCAGCAAGCGCGGCGACGGGGAGCTGTTTTTT. Translation: CASSKRGDGELFF.

V and J are TRBV5-1 and TRBJ1-1, with D possibly matching TRBD1 (5 bases). Trimming removed 0 bases from V and 0 bases from J, with 9 bases in between. Germline assignment: CDR1 SGHRS and CDR2 YFSETQ. The length of the CDR3 is 15 residues. The CDR3 here is CASSLEPQVNTEAFF. CDR3 bases: TGCGCCAGCAGCTTGGAGCCACAGGTGAACACTGAAGCTTTCTTT.

The gene calls are TRBV6-6 and TRBJ1-2; the match to TRBD1 covers 7 bases. This CDR3 region has 16 residues. Germline trimming cut 7 bases from V and 0 bases from J; bases unmatched to any gene: 11. Germline CDR1 and CDR2: MNHNY and SVGAGI (reference sequence). CDR3 region: CASTWGTARSNYGYTF. The CDR3 nucleotides read TGTGCCAGCACCTGGGGGACAGCCCGATCTAACTATGGCTACACCTTC.

Here the CDR3 DNA reads TGTGCCAGCAGCACTTCCGGGACACCTACCTACGAGCAGTACTTC. It translates to CASSTSGTPTYEQYF. V gene TRBV25-1 combines with J gene TRBJ2-7, with a tentative D call TRBD1 (6 bases). Trimming left V 6 bases short and J 2 bases short, with 17 bases between. In germline, CDR1 is MGHDK, CDR2 SYGVNS. The CDR3 spans 15 residues.

V gene TRBV4-2 combines with J gene TRBJ2-3, with 8 bases that match TRBD2. The junction had 4 bases not matched to a gene; V was cut back by 1 base and J by 1 base. Germline CDR1 LGHNA, CDR2 YNFKEQ. CDR3 size: 16 residues. The CDR3 reads CASSQGSGGRTDTQYF. Here the CDR3 DNA reads TGTGCCAGCAGCCAAGGAAGCGGGGGCCGCACAGATACGCAGTATTTT.